This T cell receptor (beta chain) was profiled in a study of Graves' ophthalmopathy and Graves' hyperthyroidism. Aged 18 to 65, the patients with hyperthyroidism had under 2 months' duration and were newly diagnosed. Thyroid ultrasound, orbital computed tomography, TRAb, serum thyroxine and clinical symptoms formed the basis of diagnosis. The study, taken as a whole, reports: Most expanded clonotypes in thyroid above 0.001 frequency also showed up in blood.

About this clonotype: Its specificity is unknown. A junction boundary mismatches the germline segment, possibly from a read error.

The CDR3 covers 16 residues. Germline V CDR1 and CDR2: SGHDT, YYEEEE. For repertoire sequencing, the TCR beta CDR3 regions were amplified from RNA transcripts. Following a first-round RT-PCR that used HTBI primers, a second-round multiplex PCR was carried out. MiXCR was run by TCRdb on the multiplex PCR reads, yielding one entry per CDR3 protein. The repertoire has about 39,000 distinct CDR3 sequences, roughly 52% of them found once; the top ten carry about 28%. This sequence was found in an adult woman with stable Graves' hyperthyroidism. V is TRBV5-6 and J is TRBJ1-2; 8 nucleotides agree with TRBD1. Material for sequencing was peripheral blood. The DNA of the CDR3 is TGTGCCGGCAGCTTGGACCGGGACAGGATTAACTATGGCCACACCTTC. Encoded protein: CAGSLDRDRINYGHTF.